This T cell receptor beta chain was captured by sequencing in a study of beta chain features in type 1 diabetes. The study, taken as a whole, reports: Across all four CD4+ subsets, people with type 1 diabetes showed modestly shorter TCRB CDR3s. PCR might preferentially amplify shorter templates, equally in patients and controls.

The table lists this clone with a few counts. Its cognate antigen is unknown. All of the isolated RNA was reverse transcribed, so expressed TCRB transcripts were sequenced. Clones were sequenced by immunoSEQ multiplex PCR, and TCRdb holds only the in-frame ones, with some missing. This table holds 250,000 to 350,000 clones, 15% found once. By way of CD45RO/CCR7/CD25/CD127/CD95/CD27, the CD4+ regulatory, stem cell-like memory, central memory and naive cells were sorted. Germline values: CDR1 MDHEN, CDR2 SYDVKM. The CDR3 is 13 amino acids. The V gene lost 2 bases and the J gene lost 7 bases, with 6 bases spanning the gap.

The specimen sequenced was naive CD4+ T cells from blood. The clonotype was recovered from a man between 18 and 29 years old with type 1 diabetes. The V and J genes are TRBV28 and TRBJ1-6; D not certain. CDR3 nucleotides: TGTGCCAGCAGTTTACCACAGAATTCACCCCTCCACTTT. Encoded protein: CASSLPQNSPLHF.